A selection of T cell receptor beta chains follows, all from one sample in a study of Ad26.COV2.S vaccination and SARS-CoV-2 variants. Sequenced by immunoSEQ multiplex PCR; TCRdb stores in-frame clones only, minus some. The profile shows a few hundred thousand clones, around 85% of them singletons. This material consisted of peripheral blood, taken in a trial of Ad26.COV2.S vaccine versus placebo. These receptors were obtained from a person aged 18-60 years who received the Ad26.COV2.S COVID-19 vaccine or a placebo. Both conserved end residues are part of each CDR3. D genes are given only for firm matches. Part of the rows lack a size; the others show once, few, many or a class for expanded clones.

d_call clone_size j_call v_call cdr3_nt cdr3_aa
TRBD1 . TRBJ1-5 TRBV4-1 TGCGCCAGCAACCCGACAGGGGCGGCGAGTAGTCAGCCCCAGCATTTT CASNPTGAASSQPQHF
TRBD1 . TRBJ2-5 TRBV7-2 TGTGCCAGCAGTACAGGGGTGGCAGAGACCCAGTACTTC CASSTGVAETQYF
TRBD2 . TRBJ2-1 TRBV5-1 TGCGCCAGCAGCTTGGACGCCTTAGGGACTAGCGGTTACAATGAGCAGTTCTTC CASSLDALGTSGYNEQFF
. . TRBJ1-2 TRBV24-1 TGTGCCACCAGTGACTCCGGACGGTTCTATGGCTACACCTTC CATSDSGRFYGYTF
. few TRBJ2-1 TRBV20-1 TGCAGTGCTAAAGACTACAATGAGCAGTTCTTC CSAKDYNEQFF
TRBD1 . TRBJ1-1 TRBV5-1 TGCGCCAGCAGCGCACTAACCACAGGGGGGCCTGAAGCTTTCTTT CASSALTTGGPEAFF
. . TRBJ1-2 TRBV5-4 TGTGCCAGCAGCTTACCAGGCCGTAACTATGGCTACACCTTC CASSLPGRNYGYTF
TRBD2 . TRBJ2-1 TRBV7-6 TGTGCCAGCAGTAAAGGACTAGCGGGAAGTTCTTACAATGAGCAGTTCTTC CASSKGLAGSSYNEQFF
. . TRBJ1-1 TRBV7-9 TGTGCCAGCAGCCGTGGACGGCTGAACACTGAAGCTTTCTTT CASSRGRLNTEAFF
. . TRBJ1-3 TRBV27 TGTGCCAGCAGTTTATCGTTTTCAGGTGGAAACACCATATATTTT CASSLSFSGGNTIYF
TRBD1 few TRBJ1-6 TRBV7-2 TGTGCCAGCAGCTGGACAGGGTCCGGTTCACCCCTCCACTTT CASSWTGSGSPLHF
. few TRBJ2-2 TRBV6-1 TGTGCCAGCAGTGAAGATACCGGGGAGCTGTTTTTT CASSEDTGELFF
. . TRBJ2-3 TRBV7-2 TGTGCCAGCAGCTTAGAGGATTATAGCACAGATACGCAGTATTTT CASSLEDYSTDTQYF